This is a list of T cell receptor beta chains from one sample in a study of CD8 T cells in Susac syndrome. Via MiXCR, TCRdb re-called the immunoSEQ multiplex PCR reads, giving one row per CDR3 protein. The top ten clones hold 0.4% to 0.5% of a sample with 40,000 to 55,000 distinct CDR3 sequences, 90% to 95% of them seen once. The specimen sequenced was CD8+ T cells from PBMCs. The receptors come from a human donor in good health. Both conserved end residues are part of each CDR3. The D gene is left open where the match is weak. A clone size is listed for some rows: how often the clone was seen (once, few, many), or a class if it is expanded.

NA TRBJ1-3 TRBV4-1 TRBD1 TGCGCCAGCAGCCAAACGACAGGGGATGGAAACACCATATATTTT CASSQTTGDGNTIYF
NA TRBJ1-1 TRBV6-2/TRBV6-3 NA TGTGCCAGCAGTTTCCCGGTCAGTACTCCTGAAGCTTTCTTT CASSFPVSTPEAFF
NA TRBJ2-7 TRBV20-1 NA TGCAGTGCGAAGCCAAACTACGAGCAGTACTTC CSAKPNYEQYF
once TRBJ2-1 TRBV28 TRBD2 TGTGCCAGCAGTTCCCTGACCGGGACTAGCGGGAGGGACCTCTTATTCAATGAGCAGTTCTTC CASSSLTGTSGRDLLFNEQFF
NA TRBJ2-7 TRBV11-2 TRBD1 TGTGCCAGCAGCTTCCGACAGGGTGGCTACGAGCAGTACTTC CASSFRQGGYEQYF
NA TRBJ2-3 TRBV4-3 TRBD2 TGCGCCAGCAGCCCCGGGACTAACCTTTTCACAGATACGCAGTATTTT CASSPGTNLFTDTQYF
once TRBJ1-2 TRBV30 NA TGTGCCTGGAGTGTACGGGCCAGAAGGTATGGCTACACCTTC CAWSVRARRYGYTF
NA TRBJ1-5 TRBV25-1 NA TGTGCCAGCAGTGAATTAGGCGGTGGGGTTCCAAGGAGCCAGCCCCAGCATTTT CASSELGGGVPRSQPQHF
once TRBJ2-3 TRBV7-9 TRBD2 TGTGCCAGCAGCTCCCCGGGACTAGCGGGAGGGTTCCCCACAGATACGCAGTATTTT CASSSPGLAGGFPTDTQYF
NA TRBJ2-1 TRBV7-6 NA TGTGCCAGCAGCCCCTTAGGGTTCAATGAGCAGTTCTTC CASSPLGFNEQFF
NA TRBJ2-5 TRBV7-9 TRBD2 TGTGCCAGCAGCTCCTCCTGGGGACTAGCTGAAGAGACCCAGTACTTC CASSSSWGLAEETQYF
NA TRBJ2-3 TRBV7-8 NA TGTGCCAGCAGCCTTGGGGCCTCTAGCACAGATACGCAGTATTTT CASSLGASSTDTQYF
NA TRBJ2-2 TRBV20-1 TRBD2 TGCAGTGCTACCCCGACTGGTCAGCGGGAAAACACCGGGGAGCTGTTTTTT CSATPTGQRENTGELFF
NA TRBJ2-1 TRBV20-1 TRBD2 TGCAGTGGGCTAGCGGTGACAAACAATGAGCAGTTCTTC CSGLAVTNNEQFF
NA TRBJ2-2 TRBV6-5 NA TGTGCCAGCAGTTACTCGAAAAGCACCGGGGAGCTGTTTTTT CASSYSKSTGELFF
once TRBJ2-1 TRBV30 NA TGTGCCTGGAGTGTATTGAGACTCGGCCTGGTATACAATGAGCAGTTCTTC CAWSVLRLGLVYNEQFF
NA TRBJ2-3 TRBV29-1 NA TGCAGCGTGCGGTGGGGGTCCCGCACAGATACGCAGTATTTT CSVRWGSRTDTQYF
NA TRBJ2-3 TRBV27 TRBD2 TGTGCCAGCAGTTTATTGGGCGGGAGGCCCACAGATACGCAGTATTTT CASSLLGGRPTDTQYF
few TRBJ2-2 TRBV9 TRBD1 TGTGCCAGCAGCCCCCCGGGACAGGGGGCCACCGGGGAGCTGTTTTTT CASSPPGQGATGELFF
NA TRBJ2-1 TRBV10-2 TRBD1 TGCGCCAGCAGAATTCCGCAGGGGGATGAGCAGTTCTTC CASRIPQGDEQFF
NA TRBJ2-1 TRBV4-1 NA TGCGCCAGCAGCCAACGTAATAGCGGTCTCTACAATGAGCAGTTCTTC CASSQRNSGLYNEQFF
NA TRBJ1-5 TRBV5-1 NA TGCGCCAGCAGCTTGGGACAGCCAAATCAGCCCCAGCATTTT CASSLGQPNQPQHF
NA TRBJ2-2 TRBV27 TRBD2 TGTGCCAGCAGTTTATCCGGTCTAGCGGGAGCTCCCGGGGAGCTGTTTTTT CASSLSGLAGAPGELFF
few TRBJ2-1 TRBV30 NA TGTGCCTGGCAGAGTTTGAGCTCCTACAATGAGCAGTTCTTC CAWQSLSSYNEQFF